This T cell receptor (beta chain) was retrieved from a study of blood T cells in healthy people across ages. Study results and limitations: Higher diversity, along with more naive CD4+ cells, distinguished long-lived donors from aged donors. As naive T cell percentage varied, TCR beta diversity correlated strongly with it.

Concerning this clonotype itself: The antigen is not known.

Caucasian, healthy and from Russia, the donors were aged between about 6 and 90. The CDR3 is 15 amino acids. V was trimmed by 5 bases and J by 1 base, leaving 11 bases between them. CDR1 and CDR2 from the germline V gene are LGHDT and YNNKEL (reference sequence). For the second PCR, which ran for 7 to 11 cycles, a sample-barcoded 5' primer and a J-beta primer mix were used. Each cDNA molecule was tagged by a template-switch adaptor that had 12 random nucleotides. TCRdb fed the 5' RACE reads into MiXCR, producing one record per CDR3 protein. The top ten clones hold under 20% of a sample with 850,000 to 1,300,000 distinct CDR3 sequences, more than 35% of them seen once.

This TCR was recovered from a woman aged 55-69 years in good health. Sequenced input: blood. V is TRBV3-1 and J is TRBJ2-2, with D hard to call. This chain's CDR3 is CASSSVPGNTGELFF. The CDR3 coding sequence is TGTGCCAGCAGCTCTGTGCCAGGGAACACCGGGGAGCTGTTTTTT.